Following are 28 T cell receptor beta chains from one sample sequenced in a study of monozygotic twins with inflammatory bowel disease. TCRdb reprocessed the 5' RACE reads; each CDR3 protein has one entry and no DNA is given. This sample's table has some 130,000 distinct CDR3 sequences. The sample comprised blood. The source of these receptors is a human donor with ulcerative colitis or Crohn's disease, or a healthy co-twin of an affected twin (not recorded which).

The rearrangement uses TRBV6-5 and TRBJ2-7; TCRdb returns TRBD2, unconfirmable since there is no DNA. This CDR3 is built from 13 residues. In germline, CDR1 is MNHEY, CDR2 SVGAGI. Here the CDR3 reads CASSQGLSYEQYF.

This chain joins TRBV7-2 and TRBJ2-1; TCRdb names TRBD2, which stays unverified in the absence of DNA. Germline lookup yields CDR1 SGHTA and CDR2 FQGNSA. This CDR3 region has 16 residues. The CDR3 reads CASSSASGRYYNEQFF.

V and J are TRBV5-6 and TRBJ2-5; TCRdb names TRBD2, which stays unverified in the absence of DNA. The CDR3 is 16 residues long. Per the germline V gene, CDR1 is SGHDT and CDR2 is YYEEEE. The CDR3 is CASSLPPAGGRETQYF. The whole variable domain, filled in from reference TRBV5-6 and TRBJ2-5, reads DAGVTQSPTHLIKTRGQQVTLRCSPKSGHDTVSWYQQALGQGPQFIFQYYEEEERQRGNFPDRFSGHQFPNYSSELNVNALLLGDSALYLCASSLPPAGGRETQYFGPGTRLLVL.

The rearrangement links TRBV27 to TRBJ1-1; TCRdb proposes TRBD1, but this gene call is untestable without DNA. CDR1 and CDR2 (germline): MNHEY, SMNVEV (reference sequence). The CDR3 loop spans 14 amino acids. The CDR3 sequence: CASSLSPPTGQAFF.

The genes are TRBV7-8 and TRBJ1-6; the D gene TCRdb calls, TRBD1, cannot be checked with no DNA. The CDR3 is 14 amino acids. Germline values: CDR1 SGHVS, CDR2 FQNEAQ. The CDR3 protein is CASSAGQPNSPLHF. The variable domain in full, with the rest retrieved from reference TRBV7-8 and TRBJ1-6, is GAGVSQSPRYKVAKRGQDVALRCDPISGHVSLFWYQQALGQGPEFLTYFQNEAQLDKSGLPSDRFFAERPEGSVSTLKIQRTQQEDSAVYLCASSAGQPNSPLHFGNGTRLTVT.

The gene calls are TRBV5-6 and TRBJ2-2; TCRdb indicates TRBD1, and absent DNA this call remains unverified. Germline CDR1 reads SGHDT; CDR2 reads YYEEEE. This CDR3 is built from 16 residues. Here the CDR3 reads CASSYKQGAVTGELFF.

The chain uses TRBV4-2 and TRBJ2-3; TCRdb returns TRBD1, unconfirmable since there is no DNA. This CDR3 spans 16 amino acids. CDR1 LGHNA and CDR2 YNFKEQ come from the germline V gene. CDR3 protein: CASSQGGGQSTDTQYF.

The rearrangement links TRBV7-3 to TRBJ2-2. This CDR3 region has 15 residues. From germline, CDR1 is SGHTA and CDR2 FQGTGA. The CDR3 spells CASSLIAQTTGELFF.

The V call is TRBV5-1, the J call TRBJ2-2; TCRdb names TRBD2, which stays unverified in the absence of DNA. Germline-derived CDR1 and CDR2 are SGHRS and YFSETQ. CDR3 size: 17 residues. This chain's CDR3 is CASSFFTGTSYTGELFF.

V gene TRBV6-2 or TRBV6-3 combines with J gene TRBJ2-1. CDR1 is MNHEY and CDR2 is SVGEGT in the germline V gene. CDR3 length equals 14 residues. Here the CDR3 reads CASSYGSESYEQFF.

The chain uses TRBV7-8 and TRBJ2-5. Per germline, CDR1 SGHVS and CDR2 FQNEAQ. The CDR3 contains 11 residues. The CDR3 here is CASRGQETQYF. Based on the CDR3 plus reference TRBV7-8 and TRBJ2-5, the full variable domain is GAGVSQSPRYKVAKRGQDVALRCDPISGHVSLFWYQQALGQGPEFLTYFQNEAQLDKSGLPSDRFFAERPEGSVSTLKIQRTQQEDSAVYLCASRGQETQYFGPGTRLLVL.

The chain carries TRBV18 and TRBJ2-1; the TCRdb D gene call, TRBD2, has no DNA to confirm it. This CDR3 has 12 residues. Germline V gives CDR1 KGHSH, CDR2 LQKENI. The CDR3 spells CASSSTNNEQFF.

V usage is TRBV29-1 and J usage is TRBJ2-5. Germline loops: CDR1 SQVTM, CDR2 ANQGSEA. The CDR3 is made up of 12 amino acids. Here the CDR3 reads CSVFKPVETQYF.

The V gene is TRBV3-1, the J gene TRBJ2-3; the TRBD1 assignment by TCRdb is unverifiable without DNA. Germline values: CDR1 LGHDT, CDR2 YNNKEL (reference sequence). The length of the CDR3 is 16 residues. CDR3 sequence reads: CASSLRTGLSTDTQYF.

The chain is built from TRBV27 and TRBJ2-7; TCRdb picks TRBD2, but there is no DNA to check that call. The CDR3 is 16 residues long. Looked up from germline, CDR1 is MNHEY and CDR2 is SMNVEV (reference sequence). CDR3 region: CASSRLLAGYSYEQYF.

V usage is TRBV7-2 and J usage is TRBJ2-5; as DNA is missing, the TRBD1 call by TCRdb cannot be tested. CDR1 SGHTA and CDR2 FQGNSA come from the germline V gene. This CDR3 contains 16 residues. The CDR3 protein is CASSLDPGTGEETQYF.

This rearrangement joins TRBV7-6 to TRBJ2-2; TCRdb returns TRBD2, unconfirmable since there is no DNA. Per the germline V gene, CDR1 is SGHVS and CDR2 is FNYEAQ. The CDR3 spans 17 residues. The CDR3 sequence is CASSRLWSPLNTGELFF.

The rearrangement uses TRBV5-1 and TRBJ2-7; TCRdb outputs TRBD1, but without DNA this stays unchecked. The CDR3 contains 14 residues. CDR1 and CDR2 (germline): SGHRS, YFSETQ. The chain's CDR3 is CASSLAGTAHEQYF.

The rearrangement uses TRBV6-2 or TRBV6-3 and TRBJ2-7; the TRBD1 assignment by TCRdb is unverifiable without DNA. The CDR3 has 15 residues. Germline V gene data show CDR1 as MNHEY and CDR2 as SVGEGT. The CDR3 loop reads CASTIQQGSSYEQYF.

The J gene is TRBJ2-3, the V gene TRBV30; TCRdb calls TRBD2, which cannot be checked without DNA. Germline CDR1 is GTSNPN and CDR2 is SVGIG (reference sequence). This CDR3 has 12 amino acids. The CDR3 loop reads CAWSATRMSQYF.

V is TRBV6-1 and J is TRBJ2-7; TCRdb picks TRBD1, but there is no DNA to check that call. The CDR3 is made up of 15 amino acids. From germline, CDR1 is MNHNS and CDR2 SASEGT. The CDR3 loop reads CASSPGTVSSYEQYF.

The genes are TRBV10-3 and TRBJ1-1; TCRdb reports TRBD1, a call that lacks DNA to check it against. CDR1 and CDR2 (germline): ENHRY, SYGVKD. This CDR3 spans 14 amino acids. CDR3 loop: CAIRGTGINTEAFF.

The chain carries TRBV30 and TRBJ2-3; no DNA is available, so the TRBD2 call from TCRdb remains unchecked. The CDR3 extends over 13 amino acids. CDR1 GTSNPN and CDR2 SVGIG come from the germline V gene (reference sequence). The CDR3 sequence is CASNSGFTDTQYF.

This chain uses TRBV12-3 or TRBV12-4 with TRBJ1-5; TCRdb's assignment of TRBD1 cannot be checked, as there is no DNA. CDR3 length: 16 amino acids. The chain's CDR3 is CASSLEYRGGNQPQHF.

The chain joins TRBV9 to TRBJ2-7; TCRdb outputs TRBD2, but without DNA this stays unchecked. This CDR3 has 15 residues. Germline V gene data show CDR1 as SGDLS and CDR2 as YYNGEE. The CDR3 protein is CASSELAGESYEQYF.

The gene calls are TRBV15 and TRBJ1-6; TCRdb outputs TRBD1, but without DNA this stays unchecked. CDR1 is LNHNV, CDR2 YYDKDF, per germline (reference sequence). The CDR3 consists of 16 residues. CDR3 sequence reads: CATSRDSLPGGSPLHF. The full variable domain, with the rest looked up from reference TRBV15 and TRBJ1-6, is DAMVIQNPRYQVTQFGKPVTLSCSQTLNHNVMYWYQQKSSQAPKLLFHYYDKDFNNEADTPDNFQSRRPNTSFCFLDIRSPGLGDTAMYLCATSRDSLPGGSPLHFGNGTRLTVT.

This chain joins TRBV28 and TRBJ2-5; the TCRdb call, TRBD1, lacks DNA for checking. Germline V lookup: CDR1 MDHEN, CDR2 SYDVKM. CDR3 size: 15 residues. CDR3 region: CASSGGQGLRETQYF.

This chain's CDR3 is CSAPLGPYEQFF. The chain uses TRBV20-1 and TRBJ2-1; the TRBD1 assignment by TCRdb is unverifiable without DNA. The CDR3 is made up of 12 amino acids. CDR1 is DFQATT, CDR2 SNEGSKA, per germline (reference sequence).